Below, 15 T cell receptor beta chains from the same sample are listed, as sequenced in a study of shared clonotypes between healthy human individuals. Using immunoSEQ multiplex PCR, the repertoire was profiled, and TCRdb retains in-frame clones only, with some absent. The sample holds roughly 890,000 clones; around 93% are singletons and the top ten take 24%. Only CD45RO-negative cells positively selected for CCR7 counted as naive CD8 cells, so terminally differentiated effector memory CD45RA+ cells were excluded. The sequenced sample was naive CD8+ T cells sorted from blood. Receptor source: a man younger than 40 in good health.

The CDR3 reads CASSPNTGTDTQYF. The CDR3 DNA reads as TGTGCCAGCAGCCCCAATACCGGGACAGATACGCAGTATTTT. The V and J genes are TRBV5-6 and TRBJ2-3; no definite D call. This CDR3 spans 14 amino acids. CDR1 is SGHDT, CDR2 YYEEEE, per germline. V lost 4 bases and J lost 3, with 12 bases in between.

The chain is built from TRBV14 and TRBJ2-5; D is possibly TRBD1 (6 bases). V dropped 0 bases and J dropped 2 bases, with 10 bases sitting between them. Germline CDR1 SGHDN, CDR2 FVKESK. The length of the CDR3 is 15 residues. The CDR3 DNA is TGTGCCAGCAGCCAAGATGAAGGACAGCAAGAGACCCAGTACTTC. This gives the protein CASSQDEGQQETQYF.

CDR3 DNA: TGTGCCAGCAGCTTGCTCGGGAGGGCCCCCGGGGAGCTGTTTTTT. Residues: CASSLLGRAPGELFF. J is TRBJ2-2 and V is TRBV5-4; 8 nucleotides line up with TRBD2. V lost 1 base and J lost 6; bases outside the gene matches: 5. The germline CDR1 and CDR2 sequences are SGHNT and YYREEE (reference sequence). CDR3 size: 15 residues.

This clone was observed once. Written as DNA, the CDR3 is TGTGCCAGCAGTACAGGACAGGGATTAGATGAAAAACTGTTTTTT. This encodes CASSTGQGLDEKLFF. The V call is TRBV28, the J call TRBJ1-4; 8 bases align to TRBD1. This CDR3 contains 15 residues. Per the germline V gene, CDR1 is MDHEN and CDR2 is SYDVKM. The V and J ends lost 5 bases and 6 bases, in that order; junction bases with no gene match: 8.

V gene TRBV9 combines with J gene TRBJ1-1; D unclear. Trimming left V 4 bases short and J 2 bases short, with 15 bases between. The germline V gene encodes CDR1 SGDLS and CDR2 YYNGEE. CDR3 length equals 15 residues. CDR3 sequence reads: CASSPLETRNTEAFF. DNA of the CDR3: TGTGCCAGCAGCCCCCTAGAGACTAGAAACACTGAAGCTTTCTTT.

This sequence joins TRBV10-3 and TRBJ2-3, with TRBD2 identical over 8 bases. V lost 6 bases to trimming and J lost 3 bases; unmatched junction nucleotides: 11. The CDR3 spans 16 residues. CDR1 is ENHRY, CDR2 SYGVKD, per germline. The CDR3 region has the DNA TGTGCCATCAGCCCTAGCCCAGCGGGAGTGACAGATACGCAGTATTTT. Its protein product is CAISPSPAGVTDTQYF.

The V and J genes are TRBV4-1 and TRBJ1-1; D unclear. The V end lost 6 bases, the J end lost 7 bases, and 12 bases lay between the germline ends. The CDR3 runs to 12 residues. Germline V gives CDR1 MGHRA, CDR2 YSYEKL. CDR3 residues: CASSPIGGEAFF. The CDR3 coding sequence is TGCGCCAGCAGTCCTATCGGCGGTGAAGCTTTCTTT.

The chain couples TRBV6-1 to TRBJ2-7; 7 nucleotides align to TRBD2. Trimming took 2 bases from V and 3 from J; bases not matched to a gene: 16. Looked up from germline, CDR1 is MNHNS and CDR2 is SASEGT. The CDR3 has 18 amino acids. This chain's CDR3 is CASSENRRLRRENYEQYF. The CDR3 DNA follows: TGTGCCAGCAGTGAAAATCGGCGGTTGCGGCGGGAGAACTACGAGCAGTACTTC.

V gene TRBV6-5 combines with J gene TRBJ1-4; D unresolved. The CDR3 runs 16 residues. CDR1 and CDR2 from the germline V gene are MNHEY and SVGAGI. With 0 bases removed from V and 0 bases from J, the gap between germline ends came to 8 bases. This CDR3 reads CASSYSIRTTNEKLFF. In DNA, the CDR3 is TGTGCCAGCAGTTACTCTATCCGGACAACTAATGAAAAACTGTTTTTT.

Comment on this clone: The same CDR3 is also encoded by other DNA sequences in this sample. The V gene is TRBV7-9, the J gene TRBJ2-3, with unresolved D. The germline gives CDR1 SEHNR, CDR2 FQNEAQ (reference sequence). V lost 4 bases and J 4 bases, leaving 3 bases between the germline ends. The CDR3 totals 11 residues. CDR3 loop: CASSSADTQYF. Written as DNA, the CDR3 is TGTGCCAGCAGCTCTGCAGATACGCAGTATTTT. Full variable domain (outside the CDR3, taken from reference TRBV7-9 and TRBJ2-3): DTGVSQNPRHKITKRGQNVTFRCDPISEHNRLYWYRQTLGQGPEFLTYFQNEAQLEKSRLLSDRFSAERPKGSFSTLEIQRTEQGDSAMYLCASSSADTQYFGPGTRLTVL.

The chain joins TRBV9 to TRBJ2-1; no definite D call. The germline CDR1 and CDR2 sequences are SGDLS and YYNGEE. The CDR3 totals 12 residues. V was cut by 3 bases and J by 12 bases, with 13 bases left in between. The CDR3, as DNA: TGTGCCAGCAGCGCCGTGGGTAGATTGCAGTTCTTC. Protein product: CASSAVGRLQFF.

The chain carries TRBV6-5 and TRBJ1-1, with 8 nucleotides matching TRBD1. J lost 2 bases, V lost 4 bases, and 6 bases had no gene match. There are 15 residues in the CDR3. Germline values: CDR1 MNHEY, CDR2 SVGAGI. CDR3 amino acids: CASSSFGQGNTEAFF. The CDR3 DNA sequence: TGTGCCAGCAGTTCCTTCGGACAGGGCAACACTGAAGCTTTCTTT.

The chain has TRBV5-8 and TRBJ2-5; 11 bases are a match to TRBD2. Trimming at V came to 7 bases and at J to 5 bases, leaving 7 bases not matched to a gene. The CDR3 is 14 amino acids. Germline V CDR1 and CDR2: SGHTS, YDEGEE. The CDR3 nucleotides read TGTGCCAGCCCCTTAGCGGGAGGGCCGGAGACCCAGTACTTC. Its protein is CASPLAGGPETQYF.

V gene TRBV30 combines with J gene TRBJ2-7, with TRBD1 identical over 7 bases. Per the germline V gene, CDR1 is GTSNPN and CDR2 is SVGIG (reference sequence). The CDR3 spans 16 residues. V gave up 1 base and J gave up 4 bases; unmatched junction bases: 13. This chain's CDR3 is CAWSGLGTEVVYEQYF. The CDR3 region has the DNA TGTGCCTGGAGTGGACTTGGGACAGAGGTTGTGTACGAGCAGTACTTC.

This clone was found once. This rearrangement joins TRBV7-2 to TRBJ2-1; 10 bases align to TRBD2. Germline lookup yields CDR1 SGHTA and CDR2 FQGNSA. The CDR3 totals 15 residues. V gave up 3 bases and J gave up 6 bases; unmatched junction bases: 5. CDR3: CASSFTSGTLNEQFF. CDR3 sequence (DNA): TGTGCCAGCAGCTTTACTAGCGGGACGCTCAATGAGCAGTTCTTC.